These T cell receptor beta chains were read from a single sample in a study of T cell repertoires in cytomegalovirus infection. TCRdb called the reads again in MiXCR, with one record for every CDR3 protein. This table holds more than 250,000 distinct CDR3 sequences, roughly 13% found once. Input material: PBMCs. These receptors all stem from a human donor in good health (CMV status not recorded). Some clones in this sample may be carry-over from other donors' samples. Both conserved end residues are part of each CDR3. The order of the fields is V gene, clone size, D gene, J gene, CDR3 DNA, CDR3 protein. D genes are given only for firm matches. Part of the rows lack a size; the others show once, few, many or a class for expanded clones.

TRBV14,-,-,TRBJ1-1,TGTGCCAGCAGCCAAGATGCAGAGAACACTGAAGCTTTCTTT,CASSQDAENTEAFF
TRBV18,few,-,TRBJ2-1,TGTGCCAGCTCACCGAAACAGGGAGGTGTGGGTGAGCAGTTCTTC,CASSPKQGGVGEQFF
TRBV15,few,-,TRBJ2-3,TGTGCCACCAGCAGAGACAGGACCGATCCGCTCACAGATACGCAGTATTTT,CATSRDRTDPLTDTQYF
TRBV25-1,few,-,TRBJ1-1,TGTGCCAGCACGCTAGGGACGAACACTGAAGCTTTCTTT,CASTLGTNTEAFF
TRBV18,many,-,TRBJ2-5,TGTGCCAGCTCACTCGGAGCGGCGAAAGAGACCCAGTACTTC,CASSLGAAKETQYF
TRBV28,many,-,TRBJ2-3,TGTGCCAGCAGTGCCCCGGGGGAAGGGAGCACAGATACGCAGTATTTT,CASSAPGEGSTDTQYF
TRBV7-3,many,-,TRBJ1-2,TGTGCCAGCAGCCAAGATGGCAGGGGATCTGGCTACACCTTC,CASSQDGRGSGYTF
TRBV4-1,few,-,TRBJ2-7,TGTGCCAGCAGCCAAGATATGAGGCGGGAACTAGGCGAGCAGTACTTC,CASSQDMRRELGEQYF
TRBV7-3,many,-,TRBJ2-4,TGTGCCAGCAGCTTAGGACAGCCGTGGGACATTCAGTACTTC,CASSLGQPWDIQYF
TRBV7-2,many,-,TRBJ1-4,TGTGCCAGCAGCCCAGGGGTCTGGGATGAAAAACTGTTTTTT,CASSPGVWDEKLFF
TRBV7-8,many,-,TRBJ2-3,TGTGCCAGCAGCTTAGTTGGATTTACGGATACGCAGTATTTT,CASSLVGFTDTQYF
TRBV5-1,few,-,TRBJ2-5,TGCGCCAGCAGCTTGGGACATGAAGAGACCCAGTACTTC,CASSLGHEETQYF
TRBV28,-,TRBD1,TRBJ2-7,TGTGCCAGCAGTCCACCGGGACAGGGAAGGTACTTC,CASSPPGQGRYF
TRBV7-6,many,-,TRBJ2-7,TGTGCCAGCAGCTTGGGGGTTAGCTACGAGCAGTACTTC,CASSLGVSYEQYF
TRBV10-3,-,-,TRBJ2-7,TGTGCCATCAGTGAACAGGGCTACTCCTACGAGCAGTACTTC,CAISEQGYSYEQYF
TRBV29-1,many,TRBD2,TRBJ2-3,TGCAGCGGCGGGACTAGCTCGGCAGATACGCAGTATTTT,CSGGTSSADTQYF
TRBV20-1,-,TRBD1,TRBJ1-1,TGCAGTGCTTGCGGGACAGGGGGTGAAGCTTTCTTT,CSACGTGGEAFF
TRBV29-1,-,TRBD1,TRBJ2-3,TGCAGCGTAGAACAGGGGTTAGATACGCAGTATTTT,CSVEQGLDTQYF
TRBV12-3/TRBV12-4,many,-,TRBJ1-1,TGTGCCAGCAGTATTGGACCAGAAACTGAAGCTTTCTTT,CASSIGPETEAFF
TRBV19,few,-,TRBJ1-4,TGTGCCAGTAACCAGGGTGCAACTAATGAAAAACTGTTTTTT,CASNQGATNEKLFF
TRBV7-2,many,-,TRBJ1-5,TGTGCCAGCAGCTTAGGCACGGCTTATCAGCCCCAGCATTTT,CASSLGTAYQPQHF
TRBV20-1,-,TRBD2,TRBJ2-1,TGCAGTGCGGAGACTAGCGGGATTTACAATGAGCAGTTCTTC,CSAETSGIYNEQFF
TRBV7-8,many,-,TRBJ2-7,TGTGCCAGCAGCTTAGTATCTTCGCTAAGCTCCTACGAGCAGTACTTC,CASSLVSSLSSYEQYF
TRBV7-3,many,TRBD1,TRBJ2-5,TGTGCCAGCAGCCTATGGGACAGCAAAGAGACCCAGTACTTC,CASSLWDSKETQYF
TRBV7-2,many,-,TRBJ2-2,TGTGCCAGCAGCCAAGGAGGGATTGCGGGGACCGGGGAGCTGTTTTTT,CASSQGGIAGTGELFF
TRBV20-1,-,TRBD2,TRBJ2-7,TGCAGTGCAAATAGCGGGAGACGGGCGTCCTACGAGCAGTACTTC,CSANSGRRASYEQYF
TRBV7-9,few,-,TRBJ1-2,TGTGCCAGCAGCCTAGACAGTGTCTATGGCTACACCTTC,CASSLDSVYGYTF
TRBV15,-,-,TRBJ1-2,TGTGCCACCAGCAGAGAGCGGGGGAACTGGGGCTATGGCTACACCTTC,CATSRERGNWGYGYTF
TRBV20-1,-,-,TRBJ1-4,TGCAGTGCTAGAGATAAGGGCAGGGGAAATGAAAAACTGTTTTTT,CSARDKGRGNEKLFF
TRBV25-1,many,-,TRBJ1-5,TGTGCCAGCAGTGGCATTGGGGTTGGGCCCCAGCATTTT,CASSGIGVGPQHF
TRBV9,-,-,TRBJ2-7,TGTGCCAGCAGCGGAGGGGGTGCAGCCTCCTACGAGCAGTACTTC,CASSGGGAASYEQYF
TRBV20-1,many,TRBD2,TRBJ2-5,TGCAGTGCTCCAGGCCGCGGGAGGGCGAGAGAGACCCAGTACTTC,CSAPGRGRARETQYF
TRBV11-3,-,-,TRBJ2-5,TGTGCCAGCAGCTTAGGAGGAGGGGGAACGGAGACCCAGTACTTC,CASSLGGGGTETQYF
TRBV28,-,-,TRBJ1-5,TGTGCCAGCAGTCCCACTCAGGGGAGCAATCAGCCCCAGCATTTT,CASSPTQGSNQPQHF
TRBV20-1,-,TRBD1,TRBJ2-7,TGCAGTGCTACGAGGCAGGGGGAGTCCTACGAGCAGTACTTC,CSATRQGESYEQYF
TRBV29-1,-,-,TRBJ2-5,TGCAGCGTTGAATACGAGGAAGAGACCCAGTACTTC,CSVEYEEETQYF
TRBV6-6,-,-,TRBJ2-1,TGTGCCAGCAGTTCACAGGGGGCGGGGGGGGGGGAGCAGTTCTTC,CASSSQGAGGGEQFF
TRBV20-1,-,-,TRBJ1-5,TGCAGTGCTAGACGGTATGTGGGCCCGGAGGGCAATCAGCCCCAGCATTTT,CSARRYVGPEGNQPQHF
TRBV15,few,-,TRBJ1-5,TGTGCCACCAGCAGAGATAGGGGAGTGGTTCAGCCCCAGCATTTT,CATSRDRGVVQPQHF
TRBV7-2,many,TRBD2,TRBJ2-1,TGTGCCAGCAGCTTTCTAGCGGGGGGGCTTGATGAGCAGTTCTTC,CASSFLAGGLDEQFF
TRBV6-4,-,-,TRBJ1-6,TGTGCCAGCAGTGAGACTTCACCCCTCCACTTT,CASSETSPLHF
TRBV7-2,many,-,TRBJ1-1,TGTGCCAGCAGCTCGTCACGGGGCACCCTAAACTCTGAAGCTTTCTTT,CASSSSRGTLNSEAFF
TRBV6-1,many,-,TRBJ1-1,TGTGCCAGCAGTCCAGGGATCCTGAACACTGAAGCTTTCTTT,CASSPGILNTEAFF
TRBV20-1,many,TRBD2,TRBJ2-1,TGCAGTGCACTAGCGGGCGGGGGGTACAATGAGCAGTTCTTC,CSALAGGGYNEQFF
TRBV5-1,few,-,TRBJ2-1,TGCGCCAGCAGCTTGGGCCCACCCCCGTACAATGAGCAGTTCTTC,CASSLGPPPYNEQFF
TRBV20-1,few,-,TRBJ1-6,TGCAGTGCTAGAGATCTCGCGAGGAAGGTTTCGTCGTCTTCACCCCTCCACTTT,CSARDLARKVSSSSPLHF
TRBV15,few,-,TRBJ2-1,TGTGCCACCAGCAGAGGAGGGGGGGTTAATGAGCAGTTCTTC,CATSRGGGVNEQFF
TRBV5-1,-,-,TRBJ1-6,TGCGCCAGCAGCACAGGTCTGGATTATAATTCACCCCTCCACTTT,CASSTGLDYNSPLHF
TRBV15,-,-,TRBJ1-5,TGTGCCACCAGCAGCTACACATTAGGACAGCTCAATCAGCCCCAGCATTTT,CATSSYTLGQLNQPQHF
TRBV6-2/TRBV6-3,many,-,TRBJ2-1,TGTGCCAGCAGTCCTACAGGTCCTTCCTACAATGAGCAGTTCTTC,CASSPTGPSYNEQFF
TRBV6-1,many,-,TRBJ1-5,TGTGCCAGCAGAGACGAGAACCATCAGCCCCAGCATTTT,CASRDENHQPQHF
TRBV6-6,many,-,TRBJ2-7,TGTGCCAGCAGTTACTCGTCAGGAGAACAGTACGAGCAGTACTTC,CASSYSSGEQYEQYF
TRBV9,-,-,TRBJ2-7,TGTGCCAGCAGCCCCAGACTAACTACCTACGAGCAGTACTTC,CASSPRLTTYEQYF
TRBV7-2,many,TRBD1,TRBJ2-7,TGTGCCAGCAGCCTTAATTTCCTGGACAGGGTAGTTAGCCACGAGCAGTACTTC,CASSLNFLDRVVSHEQYF
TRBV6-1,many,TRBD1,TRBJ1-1,TGTGCCAGCAGTCCGGACAGGTTTGTTGAAGCTTTCTTT,CASSPDRFVEAFF
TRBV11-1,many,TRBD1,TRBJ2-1,TGTGCCAGCAGCGCCGGGACAGCCTTTTACAATGAGCAGTTCTTC,CASSAGTAFYNEQFF
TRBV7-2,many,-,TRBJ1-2,TGTGCCAGCAGCCCCTTCGATCCCCCTGCAGGCTACCATGGCTACACCTTC,CASSPFDPPAGYHGYTF